The 27 T cell receptor beta chains listed next were all sequenced from one sample in a study of CD8+ T cells in alopecia areata. Treatment: oral pan-JAK inhibitor, 5-10 mg twice daily. cDNA serving as the sequencing template came from extracted, reverse transcribed RNA. Sequencing was performed with immunoSEQ multiplex PCR; in TCRdb, only in-frame clones are kept and a portion is missing. Among approximately 110,000 clones listed, roughly three fifths were seen once. Sequencing used CD8+ T cells sorted from blood, obtained at week 24, from a patient treated with tofacitinib. The receptor set was obtained from a human donor with alopecia areata.

This clone was picked up a small number of times. This chain uses TRBV7-9 with TRBJ2-3, with 11 bases that match TRBD2. The length of the CDR3 is 11 residues. Trimming at V came to 6 bases and at J to 11 bases, leaving 1 base not matched to a gene. CDR1 and CDR2 (germline): SEHNR, FQNEAQ (reference sequence). The CDR3 region has the DNA TGTGCCAGCAGGGGACTAGCGGAGCAGTATTTT. It is translated as CASRGLAEQYF.

The rearrangement joins TRBV19 to TRBJ1-1; a weak D match, TRBD1 (6 bases). From germline, CDR1 is LNHDA and CDR2 SQIVND (reference sequence). V lost 3 bases, J lost 1 base, and 9 bases lay in between. The CDR3 spans 14 residues. CDR3 in DNA: TGTGCCAGTAGTATCCGGGACACGAACACTGAAGCTTTCTTT. Translation gives CASSIRDTNTEAFF.

This clone was seen more than once but under ten times. The V gene is TRBV29-1, the J gene TRBJ1-2; D is undetermined. Trimming took off 7 bases at V and 0 bases at J, with 9 bases between the two ends. Germline lookup yields CDR1 SQVTM and CDR2 ANQGSEA. The CDR3 totals 12 residues. CDR3 region: CSADRPNYGYTF. The CDR3 region has the DNA TGCAGCGCCGATCGGCCTAACTATGGCTACACCTTC. Using reference TRBV29-1 and TRBJ1-2 for the parts outside the CDR3, the full variable domain is SAVISQKPSRDICQRGTSLTIQCQVDSQVTMMFWYRQQPGQSLTLIATANQGSEATYESGFVIDKFPISRPNLTFSTLTVSNMSPEDSSIYLCSADRPNYGYTFGSGTRLTVV.

The sample holds a few counts of this clone. The chain recombines TRBV4-3 with TRBJ2-3; the match to TRBD2 covers 8 bases. Losses at the gene ends were 1 base for V and 6 bases for J; bases not matched to a gene: 3. The CDR3 has 14 amino acids. The germline gives CDR1 LGHNA, CDR2 YSLEER. The CDR3 region has the DNA TGCGCCAGCAGCCAAGTGGCTAGCGGGGATACGCAGTATTTT. This sequence encodes CASSQVASGDTQYF.

V gene TRBV7-9 combines with J gene TRBJ2-7, with 7 bases aligning to TRBD1. CDR1 SEHNR and CDR2 FQNEAQ come from the germline V gene (reference sequence). Trimming removed 5 bases from V and 5 bases from J; junction bases left unmatched: 12. The CDR3 is 15 residues long. For the CDR3, the DNA is TGTGCCAGCAGCCTCACCGGGACAGCGATGGACGAGCAGTACTTC. It yields the protein CASSLTGTAMDEQYF.

The chain recombines TRBV4-3 with TRBJ1-2, with D possibly being TRBD1 (5 bases). This CDR3 has 15 amino acids. In germline, CDR1 is LGHNA, CDR2 YSLEER. V was cut by 0 bases and J by 5 bases, with 13 bases left in between. Here the CDR3 DNA reads TGCGCCAGCAGCCAAGAAGTGGGGCAGAGTTATGGCTACACCTTC. Translating it yields CASSQEVGQSYGYTF.

The chain couples TRBV11-2 to TRBJ2-2; D unclear. V gave up 6 bases and J gave up 3 bases, with 2 bases separating them. This CDR3 comprises 11 residues. Germline V gene sequence: CDR1 SGHAT, CDR2 FQNNGV. The CDR3 nucleotides are TGTGCCAGCAGTTACACCGGGGAGCTGTTTTTT. This sequence encodes CASSYTGELFF.

This clone was observed once. The chain is built from TRBV11-2 and TRBJ2-7, with a tentative D call TRBD1 (5 bases). V was trimmed by 5 bases and J by 9 bases, leaving 14 bases between them. CDR3 size: 12 residues. CDR1 is SGHAT and CDR2 is FQNNGV in the germline V gene. The CDR3 coding sequence is TGTGCCAGCAGCATCCGACAGCCCGGGCAGTACTTC. Its translation: CASSIRQPGQYF.

CDR3 bases: TGTGCCAGCAGCTTGAGGCAGAACGCCTACGAGCAGTACTTC. Residues: CASSLRQNAYEQYF. The J gene is TRBJ2-7, the V gene TRBV7-8; unclear D gene. Trimming left V 3 bases short and J 2 bases short, with 11 bases between. Germline CDR1 is SGHVS and CDR2 is FQNEAQ. CDR3 length: 14 amino acids.

Concerning this clone: Distinct nucleotide sequences in the sample also encode this CDR3. The genes are TRBV10-3 and TRBJ1-5; the D is unclear. With 2 bases removed from V and 4 bases from J, the gap between germline ends came to 3 bases. This CDR3 has 12 amino acids. Germline lookup yields CDR1 ENHRY and CDR2 SYGVKD. The CDR3 loop is CAISEGNQPQHF. The DNA of the CDR3 is TGTGCCATCAGTGAGGGTAATCAGCCCCAGCATTTT.

The table lists this clone with a few counts. In DNA, the CDR3 is TGCAGCGTTGATGGGGTGAGCACAGATACGCAGTATTTT. Amino acid sequence: CSVDGVSTDTQYF. V gene TRBV29-1 combines with J gene TRBJ2-3, with D hard to call. Germline V lookup: CDR1 SQVTM, CDR2 ANQGSEA. This CDR3 comprises 13 residues. Trimming took off 3 bases at V and 0 bases at J, with 7 bases between the two ends.

This chain joins TRBV5-6 and TRBJ2-2; 7 positions agree with TRBD2. V lost 4 bases to trimming and J lost 7 bases; unmatched junction nucleotides: 16. The CDR3 sequence is 17 residues long. CDR1 SGHDT and CDR2 YYEEEE come from the germline V gene. The CDR3 is CASSEASGGGRYGELFF. DNA for the CDR3: TGTGCCAGCAGCGAAGCTAGCGGTGGGGGACGCTACGGGGAGCTGTTTTTT.

In its sample, this clone was seen a few times. This chain joins TRBV15 and TRBJ2-1; possibly TRBD1 for D (5 bases). V was shortened by 1 base and J by 6 bases, with 13 bases between the two germline ends. Germline lookup yields CDR1 LNHNV and CDR2 YYDKDF (reference sequence). This CDR3 is built from 15 residues. CDR3 amino acids: CATSRGGEQGNEQFF. Here the CDR3 DNA reads TGTGCCACCAGCAGAGGTGGTGAGCAGGGCAATGAGCAGTTCTTC.

J is TRBJ1-1 and V is TRBV6-5; D unclear. The germline CDR1 and CDR2 sequences are MNHEY and SVGAGI. Deletions cut 2 bases from V and 7 bases from J, with 2 bases between. CDR3 length: 10 amino acids. For the CDR3, the DNA is TGTGCCAGCAGTTACGGTGAAGCTTTCTTT. It yields the protein CASSYGEAFF.

This clone has just one count. V gene TRBV25-1 combines with J gene TRBJ2-1, with TRBD2 as a possible D gene (5 bases). The V end was cut by 8 bases, the J end by 5 bases, with 13 bases between. CDR3 length: 13 residues. Looked up from germline, CDR1 is MGHDK and CDR2 is SYGVNS. The DNA of the CDR3 is TGTGCCAGCGCCCGAGGGTTAAACAATGAGCAGTTCTTC. This gives the protein CASARGLNNEQFF.

The chain employs TRBV5-6 and TRBJ2-3, with D uncertain. The CDR3 consists of 13 residues. Germline V lookup: CDR1 SGHDT, CDR2 YYEEEE. Trimming stripped 4 bases from V and 0 bases from J, with 6 bases between. CDR3 region: CASSPTSTDTQYF. Written as DNA, the CDR3 is TGTGCCAGCAGCCCGACCAGCACAGATACGCAGTATTTT.

Concerning this clone: At one of its ends the junction is not consistent with the germline gene, which may arise from a read error. The V and J genes are TRBV7-8 and TRBJ1-1; no firm D call. Germline loops: CDR1 SGHVS, CDR2 FQNEAQ. This CDR3 contains 9 residues. The CDR3 protein is CASSFPPIF. The CDR3 DNA reads as TGTGCCAGCAGCTTCCCACCGATCTTT.

Of note for this clone: Additional DNA sequences in this sample encode the identical CDR3. V gene TRBV30 combines with J gene TRBJ1-1, with D maybe TRBD1 (6 bases). CDR1 GTSNPN and CDR2 SVGIG come from the germline V gene (reference sequence). This CDR3 contains 12 residues. Trimming removed 5 bases at V and 4 bases at J, with 11 bases between. DNA for the CDR3: TGTGCCTGGTCTACAGGGTCCACTGAAGCTTTCTTT. It codes for CAWSTGSTEAFF.

This sequence joins TRBV2 and TRBJ2-7, with D perhaps matching TRBD1 or TRBD2 (5 bases each). Germline V CDR1 and CDR2: SNHLY, FYNNEI. V was cut by 9 bases and J by 7 bases, with 22 bases left in between. This CDR3 has 14 amino acids. CDR3 protein: CARFRPGPEGEQYF. The CDR3 DNA reads TGTGCCAGATTTCGCCCGGGACCAGAGGGGGAGCAGTACTTC.

The chain combines TRBV19 with TRBJ2-2; D not resolved. CDR1 LNHDA and CDR2 SQIVND come from the germline V gene (reference sequence). This CDR3 contains 16 residues. V lost 4 bases, J lost 3 bases, and 15 bases lay in between. CDR3 bases: TGTGCCAGTAGTACCCGGACGGACGAACACACCGGGGAGCTGTTTTTT. This translates into CASSTRTDEHTGELFF.

CDR3 sequence reads: CASSFRGFNQPQHF. The CDR3 DNA reads as TGTGCCAGCAGTTTCAGGGGTTTCAATCAGCCCCAGCATTTT. The rearrangement uses TRBV6-5 and TRBJ1-5; D is possibly TRBD1 (6 bases). V was cut by 4 bases and J by 3 bases, with 10 bases left in between. CDR1 MNHEY and CDR2 SVGAGI come from the germline V gene. This CDR3 spans 14 amino acids.

This clone was counted a few times. V usage is TRBV27 and J usage is TRBJ2-7, with 13 bases matching TRBD2. Germline CDR1 is MNHEY and CDR2 is SMNVEV (reference sequence). Trimming took 5 bases from V and 4 from J; bases not matched to a gene: 5. The CDR3 consists of 15 residues. The CDR3 DNA reads TGTGCCAGCAGTGGAGGACTAGCGGGGGTTTACGAGCAGTACTTC. Protein sequence: CASSGGLAGVYEQYF.

V usage is TRBV6-6 and J usage is TRBJ1-1, with 7 bases aligning to TRBD1. V lost 8 bases to trimming and J lost 6 bases; unmatched junction nucleotides: 15. Germline V CDR1 and CDR2: MNHNY, SVGAGI (reference sequence). The CDR3 extends over 15 amino acids. The CDR3 sequence: CASGEQGFPVAEAFF. CDR3 DNA sequence: TGTGCCAGCGGCGAACAGGGGTTCCCCGTGGCTGAAGCTTTCTTT.

The V gene is TRBV29-1, the J gene TRBJ2-5; the match to TRBD1 covers 7 bases. Germline CDR1 reads SQVTM; CDR2 reads ANQGSEA. V trimming: 4 bases; J trimming: 5 bases; junction bases outside the gene matches: 7. The CDR3 consists of 13 residues. This chain's CDR3 is CSVGQGRTETQYF. The DNA for the CDR3 is TGCAGCGTTGGACAGGGCCGAACGGAGACCCAGTACTTC. Using reference TRBV29-1 and TRBJ2-5 for the parts outside the CDR3, the full variable domain is SAVISQKPSRDICQRGTSLTIQCQVDSQVTMMFWYRQQPGQSLTLIATANQGSEATYESGFVIDKFPISRPNLTFSTLTVSNMSPEDSSIYLCSVGQGRTETQYFGPGTRLLVL.

The V call is TRBV10-3, the J call TRBJ2-5; 7 nucleotides agree with TRBD2. The CDR3 sequence is 13 residues long. The V segment lost 5 bases and the J segment 2 bases; nucleotides outside the gene matches: 2. The germline V gene encodes CDR1 ENHRY and CDR2 SYGVKD. The DNA for the CDR3 is TGTGCCATCAGTAGCGGGGTTCAAGAGACCCAGTACTTC. Protein sequence: CAISSGVQETQYF.

This clone was seen more than once but under ten times. This chain joins TRBV7-9 and TRBJ2-1; D remains ambiguous. The germline V gene encodes CDR1 SEHNR and CDR2 FQNEAQ (reference sequence). The V end was cut by 6 bases, the J end by 0 bases, with 12 bases between. This CDR3 region has 15 residues. CDR3 sequence: CASRTSRSSYNEQFF. DNA of the CDR3: TGTGCCAGCAGAACCTCGAGGAGCTCCTACAATGAGCAGTTCTTC.

This clone appeared once. The rearrangement joins TRBV4-1 to TRBJ2-3, with D possibly being TRBD2 (5 bases). Germline V gene data show CDR1 as MGHRA and CDR2 as YSYEKL. Trimming took off 4 bases at V and 9 bases at J, with 14 bases between the two ends. The CDR3 has 13 residues. The CDR3 loop is CASSLPLTGTQYF. DNA of the CDR3: TGCGCCAGCAGCCTACCCCTTACGGGGACGCAGTATTTT.